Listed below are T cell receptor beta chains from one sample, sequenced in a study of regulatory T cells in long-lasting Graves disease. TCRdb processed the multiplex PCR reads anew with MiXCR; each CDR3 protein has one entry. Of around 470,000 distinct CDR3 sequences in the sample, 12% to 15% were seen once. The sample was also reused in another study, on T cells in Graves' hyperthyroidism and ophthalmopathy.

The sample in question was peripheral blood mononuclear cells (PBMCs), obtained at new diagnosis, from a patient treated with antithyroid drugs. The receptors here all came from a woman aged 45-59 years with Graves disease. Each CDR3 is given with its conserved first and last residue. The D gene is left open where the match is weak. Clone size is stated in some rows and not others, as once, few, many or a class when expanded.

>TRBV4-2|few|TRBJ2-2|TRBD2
CASSPNKGEGLYTGELFF
TGTGCCAGCAGCCCAAACAAAGGGGAGGGCCTTTACACCGGGGAGCTGTTTTTT
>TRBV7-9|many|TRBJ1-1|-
CASSPQAAGNRLTEAFF
TGTGCCAGCAGCCCCCAGGCGGCAGGGAATAGGTTAACTGAAGCTTTCTTT
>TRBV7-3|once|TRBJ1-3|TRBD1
CASSLQGDAGNTIYF
TGTGCCAGCAGCTTACAGGGGGATGCCGGAAACACCATATATTTT
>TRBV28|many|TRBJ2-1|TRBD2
CASSFRGTNYNEQFF
TGTGCCAGCAGTTTTCGGGGGACTAACTACAATGAGCAGTTCTTC
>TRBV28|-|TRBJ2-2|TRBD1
CASSLPGGRGPGELFF
TGTGCCAGCAGTTTGCCCGGCGGCAGGGGGCCCGGGGAGCTGTTTTTT
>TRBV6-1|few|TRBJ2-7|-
CASSVVREYEQYF
TGTGCCAGCAGTGTAGTCAGGGAGTACGAGCAGTACTTC
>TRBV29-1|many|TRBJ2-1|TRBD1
CSVPDRERNEQFF
TGCAGCGTTCCCGACAGGGAGCGGAATGAGCAGTTCTTC
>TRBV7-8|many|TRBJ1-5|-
CASSLDRAGNQPQHF
TGTGCCAGCAGCTTAGACAGGGCGGGCAATCAGCCCCAGCATTTT
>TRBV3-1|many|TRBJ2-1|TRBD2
CASSRRFGAGGNEQFF
TGTGCCAGCAGCCGCAGATTCGGGGCGGGGGGCAATGAGCAGTTCTTC
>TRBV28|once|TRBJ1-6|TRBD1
CASSSGQLSLNSPLHF
TGTGCCAGCAGTTCGGGACAGCTTTCTCTTAATTCACCCCTCCACTTT
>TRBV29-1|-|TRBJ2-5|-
CSVEAPETQYF
TGCAGCGTTGAAGCCCCTGAGACCCAGTACTTC
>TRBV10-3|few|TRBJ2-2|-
CAITWGLNTGELFF
TGTGCCATCACATGGGGATTGAACACCGGGGAGCTGTTTTTT
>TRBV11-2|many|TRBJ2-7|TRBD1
CASSSIDRGAYEQYF
TGTGCCAGCAGCTCCATAGACAGGGGGGCCTACGAGCAGTACTTC
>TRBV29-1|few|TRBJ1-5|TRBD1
CSAERDRGSDQPQHF
TGCAGCGCCGAAAGGGACAGGGGATCTGATCAGCCCCAGCATTTT
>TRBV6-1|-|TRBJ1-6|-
CASTPSRGDSPLHF
TGTGCCAGCACCCCCTCCAGGGGCGATTCACCCCTCCACTTT
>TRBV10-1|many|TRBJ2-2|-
CATSDRTHTGELFF
TGCGCCACTTCGGACAGAACACACACCGGGGAGCTGTTTTTT
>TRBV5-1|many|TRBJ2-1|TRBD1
CASRVGQGVNEQFF
TGCGCCAGCAGAGTTGGACAGGGTGTTAATGAGCAGTTCTTC
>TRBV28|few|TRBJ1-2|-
CASKQQGPYGYTF
TGTGCCAGCAAACAACAGGGTCCCTATGGCTACACCTTC
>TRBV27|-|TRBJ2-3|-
CASSEGRDLITDTQYF
TGTGCCAGCAGCGAGGGGCGGGACCTCATCACAGATACGCAGTATTTT
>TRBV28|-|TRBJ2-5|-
CASSLTRHLGGKIATQYF
TGTGCCAGCAGTTTAACACGGCACCTTGGGGGGAAGATTGCGACCCAGTACTTC
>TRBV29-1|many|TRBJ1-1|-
CSVHTGIGAFF
TGCAGCGTCCACACGGGTATCGGAGCTTTCTTT
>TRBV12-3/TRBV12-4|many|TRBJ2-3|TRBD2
CASRFSGLTDTQYF
TGTGCCAGCAGGTTTAGCGGGCTGACAGATACGCAGTATTTT
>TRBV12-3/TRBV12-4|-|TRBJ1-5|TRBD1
CASRTEGQVPQPQHF
TGTGCCAGCAGAACCGAGGGACAGGTCCCTCAGCCCCAGCATTTT
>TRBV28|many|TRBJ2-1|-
CASSFSYGSSYNEQFF
TGTGCCAGCAGTTTCTCCTACGGGAGTTCCTACAATGAGCAGTTCTTC
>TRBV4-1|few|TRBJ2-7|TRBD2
CASSQGLTSGRRNEQYF
TGCGCCAGCAGCCAGGGGTTGACTAGCGGGAGGCGCAACGAGCAGTACTTC
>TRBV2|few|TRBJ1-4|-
CARRGAEKLFF
TGTGCCAGGCGCGGGGCGGAAAAACTGTTTTTT
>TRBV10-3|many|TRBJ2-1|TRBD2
CAISSLLGGGGYNEQFF
TGTGCCATCTCTTCGCTGCTGGGTGGCGGGGGCTACAATGAGCAGTTCTTC
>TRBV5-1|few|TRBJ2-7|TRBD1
CASSTRTGFEQYF
TGCGCCAGCAGCACCCGGACAGGGTTCGAGCAGTACTTC
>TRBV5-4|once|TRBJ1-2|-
CASSFWGARGYTF
TGTGCCAGCAGCTTTTGGGGGGCGAGAGGCTACACCTTC
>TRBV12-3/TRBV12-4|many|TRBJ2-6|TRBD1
CASSPGQGGLGANVLTF
TGTGCCAGCAGTCCGGGACAGGGGGGCCTTGGGGCCAACGTCCTGACTTTC
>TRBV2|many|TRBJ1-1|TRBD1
CASSYRGGEAFF
TGTGCCAGCAGTTACAGGGGAGGGGAAGCTTTCTTT
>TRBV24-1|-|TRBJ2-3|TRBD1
CATSDPKGQPTSTDTQYF
TGTGCCACCAGTGACCCTAAGGGACAGCCTACTAGCACAGATACGCAGTATTTT
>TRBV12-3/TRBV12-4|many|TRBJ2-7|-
CASSLTGMSSYEQYF
TGTGCCAGCAGTCTTACAGGGATGAGCTCCTACGAGCAGTACTTC
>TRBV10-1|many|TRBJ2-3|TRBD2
CASTPGTSGTDTQYF
TGCGCCAGCACTCCCGGGACTAGCGGCACAGATACGCAGTATTTT
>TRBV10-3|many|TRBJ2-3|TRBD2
CAIRLAGDTDTQYF
TGTGCCATCAGGTTAGCGGGAGACACAGATACGCAGTATTTT
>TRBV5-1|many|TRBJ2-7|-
CASSGDSFGQYF
TGCGCCAGCAGCGGGGACTCCTTCGGGCAGTACTTC
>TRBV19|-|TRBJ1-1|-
CASTPYGGENTEAFF
TGTGCCAGTACCCCATATGGGGGCGAGAACACTGAAGCTTTCTTT
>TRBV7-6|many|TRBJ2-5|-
CASSHGSGIQTQYF
TGTGCCAGCAGCCACGGGAGCGGAATTCAGACCCAGTACTTC
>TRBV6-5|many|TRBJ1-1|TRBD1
CASRYPGQGGTEAFF
TGTGCCAGCAGATACCCGGGACAGGGGGGCACTGAAGCTTTCTTT